This TCR beta chain is drawn from a study of blood T cell repertoires in COVID-19. Whole-study context: COVID-19 samples, acute and convalescent, were from the United States, Italy and Spain. PBMCs, B-cell-depleted T cells, or T cells were the source of the cDNA or gDNA that made up the material.

In the original processing: Counts of nucleated cells, estimated from reference gene primer amplification, were obtained. Data came from immunoSEQ multiplex PCR; TCRdb stores just in-frame clones and leaves some out. The V and J calls and clone size are taken from that table; D and trimming were inferred from the DNA. The repertoire has roughly 100,000 clones, 87% of them found once; the top ten carry under 4%. This clone turned up a few times. Sequencing was done on a sample of peripheral blood. This TCR derives from a man aged 50 to 60 in a cohort sampled during active COVID-19.

The CDR3 region is CASSLVLNTEAFF. CDR3 DNA: TGTGCCAGCAGCTTAGTATTGAACACTGAAGCTTTCTTT. This chain connects TRBV11-2 to TRBJ1-1; D is undetermined. V lost 1 base, J lost 0 bases, and 3 bases lay in between. Germline V gene data show CDR1 as SGHAT and CDR2 as FQNNGV. The CDR3 consists of 13 residues.